The rows below give T cell receptor beta chains drawn from one sample of a study of breast tumors, draining lymph nodes, adjacent tissues. TCRdb redid the calling of the multiplex PCR reads with MiXCR, one entry per CDR3 protein. The top ten clones hold 8% to 9% of a sample with 84,000 or so distinct CDR3 sequences, roughly 28% of them seen once. The specimen sequenced was axillary lymph node tissue. Receptors originate from a female donor with breast cancer. Some clones in this sample may be carry-over from other donors' samples. Each CDR3 is given with its conserved first and last residue. Fields, in order: clone size, CDR3 length, V gene, J gene, D gene, CDR3 protein, CDR3 DNA. A D gene is named only where the DNA matches it firmly. Some rows have no size entry. The others give once, few or many, or a class for an expanded clone.

many,20,TRBV9,TRBJ2-1,TRBD2,CASSVGGGLAGTSSYNEQFF,TGTGCCAGCAGCGTCGGCGGGGGACTAGCGGGGACGAGCTCCTACAATGAGCAGTTCTTC
many,13,TRBV12-3/TRBV12-4,TRBJ2-7,NA,CASSLALPNEQYF,TGTGCCAGCAGTTTAGCCCTCCCTAACGAGCAGTACTTC
few,14,TRBV20-1,TRBJ2-5,TRBD2,CSAFLLAGVETQYF,TGCAGTGCTTTCCTTCTAGCGGGAGTAGAGACCCAGTACTTC
many,20,TRBV6-2/TRBV6-3,TRBJ2-7,TRBD1,CASSGAFGTGGVGPLYEQYF,TGTGCCAGCAGTGGAGCCTTCGGGACAGGGGGTGTTGGGCCCCTCTACGAGCAGTACTTC
many,16,TRBV10-1,TRBJ2-1,TRBD2,CASSEEAAGVYNEQFF,TGCGCCAGCAGTGAGGAGGCGGCGGGAGTCTACAATGAGCAGTTCTTC
many,14,TRBV27,TRBJ2-5,NA,CASSFTPKAETQYF,TGTGCCAGCAGTTTTACGCCCAAGGCGGAGACCCAGTACTTC
many,14,TRBV12-3/TRBV12-4,TRBJ1-2,NA,CASSLVGVSGGYTF,TGTGCCAGCAGTTTAGTAGGGGTCAGCGGCGGCTACACCTTC
NA,15,TRBV9,TRBJ2-6,NA,CASSVDGSGANVLTF,TGTGCCAGCAGCGTAGATGGCTCTGGGGCCAACGTCCTGACTTTC
many,14,TRBV19,TRBJ1-2,NA,CASSISSGSYGYTF,TGTGCCAGTAGTATTTCATCCGGATCCTATGGCTACACCTTC
NA,15,TRBV4-1,TRBJ2-3,TRBD2,CASSQIPGGSTTQYF,TGCGCCAGCAGCCAAATTCCTGGCGGGAGTACGACGCAGTATTTT
many,14,TRBV30,TRBJ2-3,NA,CAWSVQEGSDTQYF,TGTGCCTGGAGTGTACAAGAGGGCTCGGATACGCAGTATTTT
many,12,TRBV7-9,TRBJ1-5,NA,CASSLIGQPQHF,TGTGCCAGCAGCTTAATCGGTCAGCCCCAGCATTTT
many,14,TRBV4-1,TRBJ2-2,NA,CASSPRDMVGELFF,TGCGCCAGCAGCCCACGGGACATGGTTGGAGAGCTGTTTTTT
many,14,TRBV5-6,TRBJ2-3,NA,CASSLLQLTDTQYF,TGTGCCAGCAGCTTGTTGCAACTCACAGATACGCAGTATTTT
NA,11,TRBV7-2,TRBJ2-2,NA,CASSLLGELFF,TGTGCCAGCAGCTTACTGGGGGAGCTGTTTTTT
many,16,TRBV7-9,TRBJ2-7,TRBD1,CASSLDWTGEIYEQYF,TGTGCCAGCAGCTTAGATTGGACAGGGGAGATCTACGAGCAGTACTTC
NA,14,TRBV29-1,TRBJ2-4,NA,CSPSTCLAKNIQYF,TGCAGCCCTTCGACATGTCTAGCCAAAAACATTCAGTACTTC
NA,18,TRBV15,TRBJ2-1,NA,CATSSGSLSDYSHNEQFF,TGTGCCACCAGCAGCGGCTCCCTTTCGGATTATTCCCACAATGAGCAGTTCTTC
many,15,TRBV6-5,TRBJ1-2,NA,CASSLRGQGQYGYTF,TGTGCCAGCAGCCTCCGCGGACAAGGCCAATATGGCTACACCTTC
many,15,TRBV12-3/TRBV12-4,TRBJ1-3,NA,CASSSGALGGNTIYF,TGTGCCAGCAGTTCTGGGGCTCTGGGGGGAAACACCATATATTTT
many,15,TRBV15,TRBJ2-7,NA,CATSRGRGTAYEQYF,TGTGCCACCAGCAGAGGCCGGGGGACCGCCTACGAGCAGTACTTC
many,16,TRBV20-1,TRBJ1-2,TRBD1,CSARDPGQGGTYGYTF,TGCAGTGCTAGAGATCCCGGACAGGGCGGAACCTATGGCTACACCTTC
NA,13,TRBV19,TRBJ2-7,TRBD1,CASTGTGGYEQYF,TGTGCCAGTACCGGGACAGGGGGTTACGAGCAGTACTTC
many,15,TRBV28,TRBJ2-1,TRBD1,CASSFGQGALVEQFF,TGTGCCAGCAGTTTCGGACAGGGGGCGCTGGTTGAGCAGTTCTTC
many,15,TRBV5-1,TRBJ1-2,NA,CASSSTGDNNYGYTF,TGCGCCAGCAGCTCCACAGGTGACAATAACTATGGCTACACCTTC
NA,15,TRBV6-2/TRBV6-3,TRBJ2-5,NA,CASSYSGLGMETQYF,TGTGCCAGCAGTTACAGTGGACTTGGAATGGAGACCCAGTACTTC
NA,12,TRBV10-3,TRBJ2-7,NA,CAISEIRGEQYF,TGTGCCATCAGTGAGATACGGGGCGAGCAGTACTTC
many,15,TRBV28,TRBJ2-1,NA,CASSDHKGGVNEQFF,TGTGCCAGCAGTGACCACAAGGGAGGAGTCAATGAGCAGTTCTTC
NA,14,TRBV20-1,TRBJ1-2,NA,CSARAQSGGYGYTF,TGCAGTGCTAGAGCCCAATCGGGTGGCTATGGCTACACCTTC
NA,13,TRBV12-3/TRBV12-4,TRBJ1-2,NA,CASSISHHHGYTF,TGTGCCAGCAGTATCAGCCATCACCATGGCTACACCTTC
many,14,TRBV7-9,TRBJ2-2,NA,CASSLGAGTGELFF,TGTGCCAGCAGCTTAGGGGCTGGCACCGGGGAGCTGTTTTTT
many,13,TRBV24-1,TRBJ2-1,TRBD2,CATSELAGVEQFF,TGTGCCACCAGTGAACTAGCGGGAGTTGAGCAGTTCTTC
many,12,TRBV28,TRBJ1-5,NA,CASSSPPFPQHF,TGTGCCAGCAGTTCCCCCCCTTTTCCCCAGCATTTT
once,15,TRBV20-1,TRBJ2-7,TRBD1,CSARGGQGADYEQYF,TGCAGTGCTAGAGGTGGACAGGGGGCGGATTACGAGCAGTACTTC
many,14,TRBV7-2,TRBJ1-5,NA,CASSYRDINQPQHF,TGTGCCAGCAGCTACCGGGACATCAATCAGCCCCAGCATTTT
many,15,TRBV7-2,TRBJ1-2,TRBD1,CASSLNRDREYGYTF,TGTGCCAGCAGCCTTAACCGGGACAGGGAATATGGCTACACCTTC
NA,16,TRBV6-5,TRBJ2-3,NA,CASGADGLTPGDTQYF,TGTGCCAGCGGGGCTGATGGGCTCACCCCTGGGGATACGCAGTATTTT
NA,16,TRBV7-2,TRBJ2-7,TRBD2,CTSSLGGASGINEQYF,TGTACCAGCAGCTTAGGCGGGGCTAGCGGGATTAACGAGCAGTACTTC
many,14,TRBV28,TRBJ1-5,NA,CASSFVGSGQPQHF,TGTGCCAGCAGTTTTGTGGGTAGCGGTCAGCCCCAGCATTTT
many,15,TRBV20-1,TRBJ1-4,NA,CSARDSTSLGDELFF,TGCAGTGCTAGAGATTCGACGTCCTTGGGGGATGAACTGTTTTTT
many,13,TRBV12-3/TRBV12-4,TRBJ1-5,NA,CASSRTVDQPQHF,TGTGCCAGCAGTAGGACAGTAGATCAGCCCCAGCATTTT
many,16,TRBV9,TRBJ2-1,TRBD1,CASSAGTGGPEGEQFF,TGTGCCAGCAGCGCCGGGACAGGGGGACCTGAGGGTGAGCAGTTCTTC
many,14,TRBV20-1,TRBJ2-1,TRBD2,CSAHSTSGNNEQFF,TGCAGTGCTCATTCAACTAGCGGAAACAATGAGCAGTTCTTC
many,14,TRBV7-3,TRBJ2-5,NA,CASSLGKGLGAQYF,TGTGCCAGCAGCTTAGGGAAGGGGCTAGGGGCCCAGTACTTC
many,15,TRBV5-5,TRBJ2-7,TRBD1,CASRPRTGEDYEQYF,TGTGCCAGCAGGCCTAGGACAGGGGAGGACTACGAGCAGTACTTC